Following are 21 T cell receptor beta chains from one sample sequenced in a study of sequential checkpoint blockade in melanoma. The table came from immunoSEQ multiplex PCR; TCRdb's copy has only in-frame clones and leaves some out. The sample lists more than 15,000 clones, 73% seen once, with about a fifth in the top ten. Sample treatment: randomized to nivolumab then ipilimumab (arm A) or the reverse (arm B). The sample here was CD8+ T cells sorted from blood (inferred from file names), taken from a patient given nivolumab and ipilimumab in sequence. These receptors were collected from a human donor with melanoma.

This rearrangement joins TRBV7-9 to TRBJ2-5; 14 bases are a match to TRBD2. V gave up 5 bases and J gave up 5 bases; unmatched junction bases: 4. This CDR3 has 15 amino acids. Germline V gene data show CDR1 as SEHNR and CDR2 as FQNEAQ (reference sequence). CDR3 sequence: CASSEGTSGSETQYF. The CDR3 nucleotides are TGTGCCAGCAGCGAAGGGACTAGCGGGAGTGAGACCCAGTACTTC.

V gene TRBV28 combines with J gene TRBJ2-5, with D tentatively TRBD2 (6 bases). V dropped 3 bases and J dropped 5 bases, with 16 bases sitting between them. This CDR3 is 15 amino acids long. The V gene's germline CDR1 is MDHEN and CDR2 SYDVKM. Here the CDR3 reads CASSFWGEAGETQYF. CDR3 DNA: TGTGCCAGCAGTTTTTGGGGGGAGGCAGGGGAGACCCAGTACTTC.

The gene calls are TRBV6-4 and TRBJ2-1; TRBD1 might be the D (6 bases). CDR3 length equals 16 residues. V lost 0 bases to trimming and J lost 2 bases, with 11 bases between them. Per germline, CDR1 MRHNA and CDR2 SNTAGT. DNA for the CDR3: TGTGCCAGCAGTGACTCGGTTGGGGGCCCCTACAATGAGCAGTTCTTC. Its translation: CASSDSVGGPYNEQFF.

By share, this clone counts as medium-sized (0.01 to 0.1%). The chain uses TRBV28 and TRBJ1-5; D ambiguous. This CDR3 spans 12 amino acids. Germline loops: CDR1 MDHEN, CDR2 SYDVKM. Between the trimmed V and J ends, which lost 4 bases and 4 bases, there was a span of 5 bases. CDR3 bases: TGTGCCAGCAGTTACCTAAATCAGCCCCAGCATTTT. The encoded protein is CASSYLNQPQHF.

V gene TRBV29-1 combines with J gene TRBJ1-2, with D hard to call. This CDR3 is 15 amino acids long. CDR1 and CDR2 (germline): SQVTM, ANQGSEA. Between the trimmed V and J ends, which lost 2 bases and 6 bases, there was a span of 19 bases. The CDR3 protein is CSVETWQGPGDGYTF. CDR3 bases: TGCAGCGTTGAAACCTGGCAAGGACCGGGAGATGGCTACACCTTC.

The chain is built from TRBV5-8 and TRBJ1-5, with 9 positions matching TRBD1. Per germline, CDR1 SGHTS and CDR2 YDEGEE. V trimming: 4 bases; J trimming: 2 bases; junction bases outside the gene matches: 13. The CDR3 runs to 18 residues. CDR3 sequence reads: CASSLDWDREGGNQPQHF. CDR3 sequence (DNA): TGTGCCAGCAGCCTAGACTGGGACAGGGAAGGGGGCAATCAGCCCCAGCATTTT.

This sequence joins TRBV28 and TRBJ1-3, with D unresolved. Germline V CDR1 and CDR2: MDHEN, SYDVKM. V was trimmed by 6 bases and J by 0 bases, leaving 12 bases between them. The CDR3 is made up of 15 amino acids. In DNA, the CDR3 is TGTGCCAGCAGGCCCGGTCGTGTCTCTGGAAACACCATATATTTT. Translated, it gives CASRPGRVSGNTIYF.

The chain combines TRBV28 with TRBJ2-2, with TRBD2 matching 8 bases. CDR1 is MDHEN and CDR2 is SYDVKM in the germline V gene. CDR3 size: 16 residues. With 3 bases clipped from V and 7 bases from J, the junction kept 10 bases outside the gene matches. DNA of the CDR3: TGTGCCAGCAGTTTTTCAGCGGGGGCCCGATTCGGGGAGCTGTTTTTT. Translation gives CASSFSAGARFGELFF.

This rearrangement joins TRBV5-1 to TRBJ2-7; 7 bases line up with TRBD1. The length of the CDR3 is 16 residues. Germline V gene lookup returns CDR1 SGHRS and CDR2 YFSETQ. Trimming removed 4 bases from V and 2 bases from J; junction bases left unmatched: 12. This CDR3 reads CASSAGQATPAYEQYF. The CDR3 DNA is TGCGCCAGCAGCGCCGGACAGGCCACCCCCGCCTACGAGCAGTACTTC.

CDR3 nucleotides: TGTGCCAGCAGTGGGACTAGCGGGAGCAATGAGCAGTTCTTC. It encodes CASSGTSGSNEQFF. This chain links TRBV6-4 with TRBJ2-1; 13 bases line up with TRBD2. The germline V gene has CDR1 MRHNA and CDR2 SNTAGT. The CDR3 runs to 14 residues. J gave up 6 bases and V 4 bases, and 0 bases lay outside the gene matches.

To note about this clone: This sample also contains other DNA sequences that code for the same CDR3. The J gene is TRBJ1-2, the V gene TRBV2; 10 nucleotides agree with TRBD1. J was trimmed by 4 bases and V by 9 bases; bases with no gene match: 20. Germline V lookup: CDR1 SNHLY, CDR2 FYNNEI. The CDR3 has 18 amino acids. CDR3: CASRTSGTGALLSYGYTF. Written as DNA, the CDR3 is TGTGCCAGTAGAACTTCCGGGACAGGGGCCCTCCTTTCCTATGGCTACACCTTC.

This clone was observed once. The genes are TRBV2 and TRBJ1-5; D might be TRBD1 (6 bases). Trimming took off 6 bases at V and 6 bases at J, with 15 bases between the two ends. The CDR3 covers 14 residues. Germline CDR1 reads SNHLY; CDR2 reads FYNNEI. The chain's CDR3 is CASSTTGPPQPQHF. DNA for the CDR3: TGTGCCAGCAGCACTACAGGGCCCCCTCAGCCCCAGCATTTT.

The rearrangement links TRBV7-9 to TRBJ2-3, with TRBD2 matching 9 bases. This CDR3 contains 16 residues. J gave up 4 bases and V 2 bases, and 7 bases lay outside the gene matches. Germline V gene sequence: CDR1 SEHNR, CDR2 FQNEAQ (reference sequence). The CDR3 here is CASSLSSGSGADTQYF. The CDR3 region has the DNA TGTGCCAGCAGCTTAAGTAGCGGGAGCGGCGCAGATACGCAGTATTTT.

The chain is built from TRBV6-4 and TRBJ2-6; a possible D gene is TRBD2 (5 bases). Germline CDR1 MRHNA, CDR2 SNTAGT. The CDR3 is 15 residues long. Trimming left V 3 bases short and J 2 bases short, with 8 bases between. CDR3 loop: CASSDSGTGANVLTF. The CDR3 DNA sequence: TGTGCCAGCAGTGATTCGGGGACTGGGGCCAACGTCCTGACTTTC.

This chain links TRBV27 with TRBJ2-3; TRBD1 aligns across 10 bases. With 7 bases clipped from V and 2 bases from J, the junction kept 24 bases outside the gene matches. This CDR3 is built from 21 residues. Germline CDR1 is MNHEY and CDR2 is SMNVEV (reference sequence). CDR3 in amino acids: CASTSSSGQGVREWDTDTQYF. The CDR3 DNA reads TGTGCCAGCACCTCCTCCTCCGGACAGGGGGTGCGGGAGTGGGACACAGATACGCAGTATTTT.

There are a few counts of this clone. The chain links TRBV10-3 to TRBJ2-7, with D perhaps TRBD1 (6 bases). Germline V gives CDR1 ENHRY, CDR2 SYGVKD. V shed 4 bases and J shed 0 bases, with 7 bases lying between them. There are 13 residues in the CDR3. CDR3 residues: CAISGDNSYEQYF. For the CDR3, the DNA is TGTGCCATCAGTGGGGACAACTCCTACGAGCAGTACTTC.

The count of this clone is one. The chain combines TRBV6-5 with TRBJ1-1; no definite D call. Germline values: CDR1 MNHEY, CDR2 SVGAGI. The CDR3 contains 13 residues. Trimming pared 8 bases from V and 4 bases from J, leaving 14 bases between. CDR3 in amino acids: CASGVVAVTEAFF. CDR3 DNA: TGTGCCAGCGGTGTTGTGGCGGTCACTGAAGCTTTCTTT.

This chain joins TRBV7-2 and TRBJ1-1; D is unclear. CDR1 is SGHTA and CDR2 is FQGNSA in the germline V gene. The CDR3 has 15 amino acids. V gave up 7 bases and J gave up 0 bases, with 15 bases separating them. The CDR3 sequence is CASTQREAMNTEAFF. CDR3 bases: TGTGCCAGCACCCAAAGGGAGGCTATGAACACTGAAGCTTTCTTT.

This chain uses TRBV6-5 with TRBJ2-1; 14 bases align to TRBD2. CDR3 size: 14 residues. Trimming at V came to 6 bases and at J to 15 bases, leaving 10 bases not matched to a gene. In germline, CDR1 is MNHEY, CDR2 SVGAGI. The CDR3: CASSSGTSGSSMFF. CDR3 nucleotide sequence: TGTGCCAGCAGCTCCGGGACTAGCGGGAGTAGTATGTTCTTC.

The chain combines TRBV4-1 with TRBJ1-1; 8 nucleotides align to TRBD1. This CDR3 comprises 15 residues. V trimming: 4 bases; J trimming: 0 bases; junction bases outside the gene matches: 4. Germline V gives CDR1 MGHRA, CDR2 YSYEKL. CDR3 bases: TGCGCCAGCAGCCCAAACAGGGGGGTGAACACTGAAGCTTTCTTT. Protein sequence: CASSPNRGVNTEAFF.

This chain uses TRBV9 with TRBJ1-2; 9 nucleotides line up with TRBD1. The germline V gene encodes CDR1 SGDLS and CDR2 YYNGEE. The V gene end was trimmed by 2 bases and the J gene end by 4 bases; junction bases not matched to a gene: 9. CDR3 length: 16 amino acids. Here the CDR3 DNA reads TGTGCCAGCAGCGTGAACCGACAGGGGGAAGGCTATGGCTACACCTTC. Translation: CASSVNRQGEGYGYTF.